These T cell receptor beta chains were read from a single sample in a study of CD8 T cells in ankylosing spondylitis. TCRdb re-called the 5' RACE reads through MiXCR, storing one row per CDR3 protein. The sample comprises hundreds of thousands of distinct CDR3 sequences, 8% to 9.5% of which are singletons, and nearly 7% rests with the top ten. The sequencing sample was made of blood, either unsorted or a sorted T cell fraction (not recorded which). These receptors were obtained from a male donor with ankylosing spondylitis or in good health (not recorded which). The CDR3 runs from the conserved cysteine through the conserved F or W. The D gene is left open where the match is weak. Clone size is stated in some rows and not others, as once, few, many or a class when expanded.

TRBV9	many	TRBD1	TRBJ2-3	CASSETGGEGDTQYF	TGTGCCAGCAGCGAGACAGGGGGCGAGGGAGATACGCAGTATTTT
TRBV6-1	many	TRBD1	TRBJ1-2	CASKSGQGRGYTF	TGTGCCAGCAAATCGGGACAGGGAAGGGGCTACACCTTC
TRBV7-2	few	-	TRBJ1-6	CASSPDPYGIGSPLHF	TGTGCCAGCAGTCCAGACCCGTATGGGATAGGATCACCCCTCCACTTT
TRBV6-5	many	-	TRBJ2-7	CASSYVSPGTQPYEQYF	TGTGCCAGCAGTTACGTTTCCCCCGGGACACAGCCTTACGAGCAGTACTTC
TRBV12-3/TRBV12-4	many	-	TRBJ2-7	CASSPLTGQRGEQYF	TGTGCCAGCAGTCCTTTGACTGGACAACGTGGCGAGCAGTACTTC
TRBV20-1	many	TRBD1	TRBJ2-1	CSARGGDRGGDEQFF	TGCAGTGCTAGAGGTGGGGACAGGGGAGGGGATGAGCAGTTCTTC
TRBV20-1	-	TRBD1	TRBJ1-5	CSARDHTGTGNSQPQHF	TGCAGTGCTAGAGATCATACCGGGACAGGGAATTCTCAGCCCCAGCATTTT
TRBV9	many	-	TRBJ2-5	CASSDPQGFEETQYF	TGTGCCAGCAGCGATCCACAAGGGTTCGAGGAGACCCAGTACTTC
TRBV20-1	-	TRBD1	TRBJ2-7	CSARLGTGYEQYF	TGCAGTGCTAGATTGGGGACAGGGTACGAGCAGTACTTC
TRBV18	-	TRBD1	TRBJ1-2	CASLPGQLYGYTF	TGTGCCAGCTTGCCGGGACAGCTCTATGGCTACACCTTC
TRBV9	many	-	TRBJ1-6	CASSVGVMNSPLHF	TGTGCCAGCAGCGTCGGGGTAATGAATTCACCCCTCCACTTT
TRBV6-1	-	-	TRBJ1-4	CASSERGSNEKLFF	TGTGCCAGCAGTGAGAGGGGATCTAATGAAAAACTGTTTTTT
TRBV9	many	TRBD1	TRBJ2-3	CASSVHRGGTDTQYF	TGTGCCAGCAGCGTACACAGGGGCGGCACAGATACGCAGTATTTT
TRBV7-2	-	-	TRBJ2-1	CASTPGVAYNEQFF	TGTGCCAGCACCCCCGGGGTTGCCTACAATGAGCAGTTCTTC
TRBV29-1	-	-	TRBJ1-5	CSVERDRCNQPQHF	TGCAGCGTTGAACGGGACCGCTGCAATCAGCCCCAGCATTTT
TRBV30	many	-	TRBJ2-2	CAWSVRVPGELFF	TGTGCCTGGAGTGTAAGGGTCCCCGGGGAGCTGTTTTTT
TRBV24-1	-	TRBD1	TRBJ1-2	CATSDPTGPGGGYTF	TGTGCCACCAGTGACCCGACAGGGCCGGGAGGTGGCTACACCTTC
TRBV7-9	many	-	TRBJ2-3	CASSPKQGQRTDTQYF	TGTGCCAGCAGTCCGAAGCAGGGGCAGAGGACAGATACGCAGTATTTT
TRBV15	-	-	TRBJ1-4	CATRPGLAPQNEKLFF	TGTGCCACCAGGCCGGGCCTCGCGCCGCAGAATGAAAAACTGTTTTTT
TRBV9	many	-	TRBJ2-1	CASSVGGRGTYNEQFF	TGTGCCAGCAGCGTAGGGGGTAGGGGAACCTACAATGAGCAGTTCTTC
TRBV25-1	many	-	TRBJ1-2	CASSENFQITKHGYTF	TGTGCCAGCAGTGAGAATTTCCAGATAACTAAGCATGGCTACACCTTC
TRBV19	few	TRBD1	TRBJ1-1	CASGTGGGTEAFF	TGTGCCAGTGGGACAGGGGGGGGAACTGAAGCTTTCTTT
TRBV20-1	many	-	TRBJ1-1	CSARDGDGMNTEAFF	TGCAGTGCTAGAGATGGGGACGGAATGAACACTGAAGCTTTCTTT
TRBV5-1	many	TRBD2	TRBJ2-3	CASSPTSGSLTDTQYF	TGCGCCAGCAGTCCCACTAGCGGGTCCCTCACAGATACGCAGTATTTT
TRBV19	many	TRBD2	TRBJ2-1	CASAGGRAGEQFF	TGTGCCAGCGCCGGTGGGAGGGCCGGTGAGCAGTTCTTC
TRBV7-8	many	-	TRBJ2-2	CASSLVVTAGELFF	TGTGCCAGCAGCTTAGTTGTGACTGCCGGGGAGCTGTTTTTT
TRBV3-1	many	TRBD1	TRBJ1-5	CASSQGTGVLGNQPQHF	TGTGCCAGCAGCCAAGGGACAGGGGTTTTGGGCAATCAGCCCCAGCATTTT
TRBV5-5	-	TRBD1	TRBJ1-2	CASSSDRARGYTF	TGTGCCAGCAGCTCGGACAGGGCCCGCGGCTACACCTTC
TRBV19	many	-	TRBJ1-2	CASSLPGLEGPFNYGYTF	TGTGCCAGTAGCCTGCCCGGTCTCGAAGGACCTTTTAACTATGGCTACACCTTC
TRBV4-2	many	-	TRBJ1-1	CASSRDEGYTEAFF	TGTGCCAGCAGCAGGGACGAGGGCTACACTGAAGCTTTCTTT
TRBV20-1	many	TRBD1	TRBJ2-7	CSAHITGGYEQYF	TGCAGTGCCCATATCACAGGGGGCTACGAGCAGTACTTC
TRBV11-2	many	TRBD1	TRBJ1-1	CASSSQPGQGFYTEAFF	TGTGCCAGCAGCTCTCAACCGGGACAGGGTTTTTACACTGAAGCTTTCTTT
TRBV6-5	many	TRBD2	TRBJ2-1	CASSYTSGGYNEQFF	TGTGCCAGCAGTTATACTAGCGGGGGCTACAATGAGCAGTTCTTC
TRBV9	many	-	TRBJ2-5	CASSVETQYF	TGTGCCAGCAGCGTTGAGACCCAGTACTTC
TRBV29-1	many	-	TRBJ2-1	CSVGSKAGTNEQFF	TGCAGCGTTGGAAGTAAAGCCGGGACTAATGAGCAGTTCTTC
TRBV7-2	-	-	TRBJ2-7	CASSLAWGMSYEQYF	TGTGCCAGCAGCTTAGCATGGGGGATGTCCTACGAGCAGTACTTC
TRBV28	-	-	TRBJ1-5	CASRGEQGGYQPQHF	TGTGCCAGCAGGGGGGAACAGGGTGGCTATCAGCCCCAGCATTTT
TRBV20-1	many	-	TRBJ2-7	CSARDLLGPEQYF	TGCAGTGCTAGAGATCTCTTAGGACCCGAGCAGTACTTC
TRBV12-3/TRBV12-4	many	-	TRBJ1-5	CASTQGGLNQPQHF	TGTGCCAGCACCCAGGGAGGGCTCAATCAGCCCCAGCATTTT
TRBV24-1	-	-	TRBJ2-1	CATSDWGGPEQFF	TGTGCCACCAGTGATTGGGGCGGGCCTGAGCAGTTCTTC
TRBV20-1	many	-	TRBJ1-1	CSAREKGRAEAFF	TGCAGTGCTAGAGAGAAGGGGCGGGCTGAAGCTTTCTTT
TRBV20-1	many	TRBD2	TRBJ2-1	CSALAGVFDNEQFF	TGCAGTGCCCTAGCGGGAGTATTCGACAATGAGCAGTTCTTC
TRBV20-1	many	TRBD1	TRBJ1-2	CSARAPGQGASNTF	TGCAGTGCTAGAGCCCCGGGACAGGGGGCGAGTAACACCTTC
TRBV15	many	-	TRBJ2-3	CATSRAGSGADTQYF	TGTGCCACCAGCAGAGCGGGCAGTGGCGCAGATACGCAGTATTTT
TRBV10-3	many	TRBD1	TRBJ2-2	CAISAGQGGTGELFF	TGTGCCATCAGTGCCGGACAGGGGGGCACCGGGGAGCTGTTTTTT
TRBV7-9	-	TRBD2	TRBJ2-1	CASSLGLAGTDNEQFF	TGTGCCAGCAGCTTAGGACTAGCGGGGACCGACAATGAGCAGTTCTTC
TRBV27	-	-	TRBJ2-2	CASSFSGNRNTGELFF	TGTGCCAGCAGTTTTTCAGGGAATAGGAACACCGGGGAGCTGTTTTTT
TRBV20-1	few	-	TRBJ1-3	CSARQVNSGNTIYF	TGCAGTGCTAGACAGGTGAACTCTGGAAACACCATATATTTT
TRBV5-1	many	TRBD1	TRBJ2-3	CASSLAETGGYTDTQYF	TGCGCCAGCAGCTTGGCCGAGACAGGGGGCTACACAGATACGCAGTATTTT
TRBV4-1	many	-	TRBJ2-2	CASSRLTGPNTGELFF	TGCGCCAGCAGCCGGTTGACAGGCCCGAACACCGGGGAGCTGTTTTTT
TRBV29-1	few	TRBD1	TRBJ1-1	CSAGGLDTEAFF	TGCAGCGCAGGGGGGTTGGACACTGAAGCTTTCTTT
TRBV7-9	few	-	TRBJ2-1	CASSPPPFRGSYNEQFF	TGTGCCAGCAGCCCACCCCCGTTTAGGGGCTCCTACAATGAGCAGTTCTTC